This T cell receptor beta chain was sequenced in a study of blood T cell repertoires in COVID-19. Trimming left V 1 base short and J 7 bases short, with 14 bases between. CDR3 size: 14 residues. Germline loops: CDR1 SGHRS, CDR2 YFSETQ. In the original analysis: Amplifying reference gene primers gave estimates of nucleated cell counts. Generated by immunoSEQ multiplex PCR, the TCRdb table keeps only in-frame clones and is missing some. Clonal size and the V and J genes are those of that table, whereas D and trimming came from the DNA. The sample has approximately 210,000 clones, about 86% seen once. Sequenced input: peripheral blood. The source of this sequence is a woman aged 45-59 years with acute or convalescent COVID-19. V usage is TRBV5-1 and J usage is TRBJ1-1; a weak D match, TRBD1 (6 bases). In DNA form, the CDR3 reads TGCGCCAGCAGCTTGTTAGGGGGTAAGGATGAAGCTTTCTTT. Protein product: CASSLLGGKDEAFF.